This T cell receptor beta chain was captured by sequencing in a study of cytomegalovirus exposure and HLA in healthy donors. Study-wide context: An early release of data contained 75 million to 100 million unique TCRs, which came from HLA-typed donors.

The study's findings and limits: A previous analysis found most TCR beta V segments productive roughly 90% or roughly 30% of the time.

PCR used 60 Vbeta primers and 13 Jbeta primers. Sequencing was performed with immunoSEQ multiplex PCR; in TCRdb, only in-frame clones are kept and a portion is missing. The table has 150,000 to 250,000 clones, 70% to 85% seen once. V was cut by 5 bases and J by 7 bases, with 22 bases left in between. The CDR3 has 15 residues. Germline CDR1 reads SGHRS; CDR2 reads YFSETQ. In this sample, this clone turned up a few times. Its target is unknown. The V call is TRBV5-1, the J call TRBJ2-7, with D possibly matching TRBD1 (6 bases). The TCR sequence derives from a young woman in good health and CMV-seropositive. Sequencing was performed on PBMCs. The DNA of the CDR3 is TGCGCCAGCAGACGCCAGACAGGAGATTATAGAGAGCAGTACTTC. Its protein product is CASRRQTGDYREQYF.